Sequencing of this T cell receptor beta chain was carried out in a study of blood T cell repertoires in COVID-19. Germline-derived CDR1 and CDR2 are LGHDT and YNNKEL (reference sequence). Trimming cost V 3 bases and J 4 bases, with 18 bases left between them. The CDR3 has 17 residues. TCRdb keeps only in-frame clones here, not all; method: immunoSEQ multiplex PCR. The sample has 220,000 or so clones; 84% are singletons. Which cohort a participant joined came from the clinical history participants gave. The origin of this receptor is a woman aged 40-49 years who had recovered from COVID-19. The material sequenced was PBMCs or T cells enriched from blood (not recorded which). V is TRBV3-1 (or the pseudogene TRBV3-2) and J is TRBJ1-4; a possible D gene is TRBD1 (6 bases). CDR3 sequence (DNA): TGTGCCAGCAGCCAGAGGGGGACAAGAAATATTAATGAAAAACTGTTTTTT. Its translation is CASSQRGTRNINEKLFF.